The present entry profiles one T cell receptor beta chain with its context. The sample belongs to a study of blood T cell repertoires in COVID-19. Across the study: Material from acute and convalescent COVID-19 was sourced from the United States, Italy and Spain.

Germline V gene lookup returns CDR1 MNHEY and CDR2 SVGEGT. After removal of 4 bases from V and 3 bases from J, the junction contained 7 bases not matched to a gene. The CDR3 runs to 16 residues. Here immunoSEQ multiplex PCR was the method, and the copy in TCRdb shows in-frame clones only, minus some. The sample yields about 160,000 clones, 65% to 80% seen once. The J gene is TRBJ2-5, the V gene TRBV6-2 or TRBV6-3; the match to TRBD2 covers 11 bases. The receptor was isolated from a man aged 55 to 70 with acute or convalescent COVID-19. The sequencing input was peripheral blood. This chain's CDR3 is CASSSLRLAGKETQYF. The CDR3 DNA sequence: TGTGCCAGCAGTTCGTTAAGACTAGCGGGGAAAGAGACCCAGTACTTC.